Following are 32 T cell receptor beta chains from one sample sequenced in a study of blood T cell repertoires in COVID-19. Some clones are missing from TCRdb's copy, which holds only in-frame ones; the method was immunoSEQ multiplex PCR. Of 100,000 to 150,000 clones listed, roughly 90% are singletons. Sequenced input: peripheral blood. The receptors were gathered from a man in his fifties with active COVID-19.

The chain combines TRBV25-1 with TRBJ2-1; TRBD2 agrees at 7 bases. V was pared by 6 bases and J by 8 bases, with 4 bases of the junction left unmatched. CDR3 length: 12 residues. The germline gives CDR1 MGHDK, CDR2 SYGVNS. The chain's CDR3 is CASSLGGYEQFF. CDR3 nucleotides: TGTGCCAGCAGCCTCGGGGGGTATGAGCAGTTCTTC.

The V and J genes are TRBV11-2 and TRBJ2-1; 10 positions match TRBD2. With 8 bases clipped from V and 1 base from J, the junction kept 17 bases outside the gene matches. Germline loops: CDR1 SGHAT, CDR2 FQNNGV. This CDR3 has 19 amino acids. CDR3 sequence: CASGSPSSGGAGSYNEQFF. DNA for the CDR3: TGTGCCAGCGGCAGTCCATCCAGCGGGGGGGCCGGGTCCTACAATGAGCAGTTCTTC.

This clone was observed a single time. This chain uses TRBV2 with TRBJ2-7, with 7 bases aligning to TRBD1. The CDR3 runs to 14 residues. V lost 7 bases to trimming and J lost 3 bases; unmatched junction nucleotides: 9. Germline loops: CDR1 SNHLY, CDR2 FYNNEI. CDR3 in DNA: TGTGCCAGCACCGCTGGGGACAGAGGCTACGAGCAGTACTTC. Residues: CASTAGDRGYEQYF.

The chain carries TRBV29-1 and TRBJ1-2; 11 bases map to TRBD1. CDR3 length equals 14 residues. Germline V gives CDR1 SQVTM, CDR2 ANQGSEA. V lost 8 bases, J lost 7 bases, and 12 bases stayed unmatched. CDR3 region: CSTSPGQGVGGYTF. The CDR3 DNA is TGCAGCACCAGCCCGGGACAGGGGGTGGGTGGCTACACCTTC. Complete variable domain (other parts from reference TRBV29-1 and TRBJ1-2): SAVISQKPSRDICQRGTSLTIQCQVDSQVTMMFWYRQQPGQSLTLIATANQGSEATYESGFVIDKFPISRPNLTFSTLTVSNMSPEDSSIYLCSTSPGQGVGGYTFGSGTRLTVV.

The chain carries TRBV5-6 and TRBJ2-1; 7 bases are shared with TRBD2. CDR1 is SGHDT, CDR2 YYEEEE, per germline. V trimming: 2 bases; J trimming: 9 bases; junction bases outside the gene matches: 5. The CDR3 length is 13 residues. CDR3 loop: CASSLKGGREQFF. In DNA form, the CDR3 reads TGTGCCAGCAGCTTAAAGGGAGGGCGTGAGCAGTTCTTC.

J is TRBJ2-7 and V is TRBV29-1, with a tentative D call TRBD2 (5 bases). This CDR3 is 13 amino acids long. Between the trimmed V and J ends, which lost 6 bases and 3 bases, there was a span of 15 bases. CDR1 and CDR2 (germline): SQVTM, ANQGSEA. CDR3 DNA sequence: TGCAGCGTCTCAGGACCGAGCGGCTACGAGCAGTACTTC. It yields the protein CSVSGPSGYEQYF.

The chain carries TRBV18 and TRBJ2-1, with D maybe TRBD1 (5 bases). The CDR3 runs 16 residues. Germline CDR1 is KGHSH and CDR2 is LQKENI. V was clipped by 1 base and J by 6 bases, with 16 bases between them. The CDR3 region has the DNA TGTGCCAGCTCACCACAAGGGGATTTGAATGGCAATGAGCAGTTCTTC. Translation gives CASSPQGDLNGNEQFF.

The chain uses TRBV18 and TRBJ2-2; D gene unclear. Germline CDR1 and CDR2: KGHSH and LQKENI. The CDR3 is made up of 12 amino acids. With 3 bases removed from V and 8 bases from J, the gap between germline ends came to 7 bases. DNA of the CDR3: TGTGCCAGCTCACCCGCGGTGGGGGAGCTGTTTTTT. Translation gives CASSPAVGELFF.

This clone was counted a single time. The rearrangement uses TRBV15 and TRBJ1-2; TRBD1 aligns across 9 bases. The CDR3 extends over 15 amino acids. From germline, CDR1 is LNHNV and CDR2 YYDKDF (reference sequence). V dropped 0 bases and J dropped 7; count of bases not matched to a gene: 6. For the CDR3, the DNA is TGTGCCACCAGCAGAGATTACACAGGGGGCAGTGGCTACACCTTC. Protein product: CATSRDYTGGSGYTF.

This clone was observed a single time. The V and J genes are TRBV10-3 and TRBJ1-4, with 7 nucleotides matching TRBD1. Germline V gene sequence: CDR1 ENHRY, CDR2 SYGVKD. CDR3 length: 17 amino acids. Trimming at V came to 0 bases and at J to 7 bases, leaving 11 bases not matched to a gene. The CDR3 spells CAISESHLGQEGEKLFF. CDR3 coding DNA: TGTGCCATCAGTGAGTCTCATTTAGGACAGGAAGGTGAAAAACTGTTTTTT.

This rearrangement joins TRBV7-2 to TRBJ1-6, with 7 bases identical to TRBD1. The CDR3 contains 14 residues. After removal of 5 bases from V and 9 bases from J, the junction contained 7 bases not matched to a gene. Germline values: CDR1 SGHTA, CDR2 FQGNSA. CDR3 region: CASSPRGLASPLHF. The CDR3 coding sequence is TGTGCCAGCAGCCCGAGGGGGCTAGCTTCACCCCTCCACTTT. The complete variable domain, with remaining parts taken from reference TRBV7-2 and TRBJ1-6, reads GAGVSQSPSNKVTEKGKDVELRCDPISGHTALYWYRQSLGQGLEFLIYFQGNSAPDKSGLPSDRFSAERTGGSVSTLTIQRTQQEDSAVYLCASSPRGLASPLHFGNGTRLTVT.

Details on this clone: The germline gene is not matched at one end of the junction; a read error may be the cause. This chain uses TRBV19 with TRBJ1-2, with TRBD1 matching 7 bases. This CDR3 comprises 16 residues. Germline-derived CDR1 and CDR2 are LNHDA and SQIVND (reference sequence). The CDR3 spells CASRIGQERIRYGYTF. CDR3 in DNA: TGTGCCAGTAGAATAGGACAGGAAAGGATACGGTATGGCTACACCTTC.

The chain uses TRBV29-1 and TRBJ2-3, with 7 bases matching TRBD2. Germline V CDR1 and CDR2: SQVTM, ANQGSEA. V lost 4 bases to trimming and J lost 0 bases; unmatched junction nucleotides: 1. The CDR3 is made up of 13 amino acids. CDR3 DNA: TGCAGCGTTGTTAGCGGGAGCACAGATACGCAGTATTTT. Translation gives CSVVSGSTDTQYF.

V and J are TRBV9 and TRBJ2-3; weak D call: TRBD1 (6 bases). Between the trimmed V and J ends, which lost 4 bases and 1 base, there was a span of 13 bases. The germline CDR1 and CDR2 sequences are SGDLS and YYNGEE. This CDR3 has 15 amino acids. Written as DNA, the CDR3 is TGTGCCAGCAGCCCGAACAGGGTGGGCACAGATACGCAGTATTTT. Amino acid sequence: CASSPNRVGTDTQYF.

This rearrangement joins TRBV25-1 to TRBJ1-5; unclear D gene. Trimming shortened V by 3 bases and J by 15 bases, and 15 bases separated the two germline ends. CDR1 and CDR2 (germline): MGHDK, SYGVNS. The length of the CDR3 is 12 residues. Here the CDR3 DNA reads TGTGCCAGCAGTGATAACGGGATAGGTTGGCATTTT. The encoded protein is CASSDNGIGWHF.

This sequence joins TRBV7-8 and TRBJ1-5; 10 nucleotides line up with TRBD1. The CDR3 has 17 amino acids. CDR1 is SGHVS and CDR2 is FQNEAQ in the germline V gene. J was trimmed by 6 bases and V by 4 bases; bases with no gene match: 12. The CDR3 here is CASSSLVGQGGAQPQHF. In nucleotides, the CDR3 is TGTGCCAGCAGCTCCCTCGTCGGACAGGGGGGAGCTCAGCCCCAGCATTTT.

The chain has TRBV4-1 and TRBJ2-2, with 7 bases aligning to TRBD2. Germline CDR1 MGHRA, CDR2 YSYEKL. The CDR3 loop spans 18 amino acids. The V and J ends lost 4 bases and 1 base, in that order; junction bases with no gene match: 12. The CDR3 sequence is CASSPPKAGELNTGELFF. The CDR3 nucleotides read TGCGCCAGCAGCCCCCCCAAGGCGGGAGAACTGAACACCGGGGAGCTGTTTTTT.

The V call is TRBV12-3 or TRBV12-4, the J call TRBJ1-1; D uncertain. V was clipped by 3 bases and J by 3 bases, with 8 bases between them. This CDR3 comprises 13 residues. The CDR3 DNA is TGTGCCAGCAGTTTTGGTCGGGACACTGAAGCTTTCTTT. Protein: CASSFGRDTEAFF.

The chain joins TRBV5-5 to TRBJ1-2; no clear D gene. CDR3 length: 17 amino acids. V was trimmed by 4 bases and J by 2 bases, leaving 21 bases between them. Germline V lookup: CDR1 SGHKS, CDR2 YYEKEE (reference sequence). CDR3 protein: CASSQSVREVLNYGYTF. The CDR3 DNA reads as TGTGCCAGCAGCCAATCAGTGAGGGAGGTCCTAAACTATGGCTACACCTTC.

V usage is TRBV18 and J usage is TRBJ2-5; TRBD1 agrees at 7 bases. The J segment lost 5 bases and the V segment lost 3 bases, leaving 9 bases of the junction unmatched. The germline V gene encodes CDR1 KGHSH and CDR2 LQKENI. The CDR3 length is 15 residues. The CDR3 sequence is CASSPIQGYGETQYF. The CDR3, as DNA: TGTGCCAGCTCACCCATACAGGGGTACGGGGAGACCCAGTACTTC.

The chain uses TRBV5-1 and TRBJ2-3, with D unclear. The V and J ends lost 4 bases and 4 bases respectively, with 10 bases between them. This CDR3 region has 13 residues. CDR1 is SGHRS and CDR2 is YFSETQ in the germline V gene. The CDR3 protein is CASSLQQPDTQYF. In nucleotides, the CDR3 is TGCGCCAGCAGCCTACAACAGCCAGATACGCAGTATTTT.

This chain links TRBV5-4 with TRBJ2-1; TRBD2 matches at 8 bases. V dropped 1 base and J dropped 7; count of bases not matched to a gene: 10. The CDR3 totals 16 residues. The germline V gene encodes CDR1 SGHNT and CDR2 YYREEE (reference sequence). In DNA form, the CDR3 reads TGTGCCAGCAGCTTGTGGTTTTCGGGAGGGCCTAATGAGCAGTTCTTC. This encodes CASSLWFSGGPNEQFF.

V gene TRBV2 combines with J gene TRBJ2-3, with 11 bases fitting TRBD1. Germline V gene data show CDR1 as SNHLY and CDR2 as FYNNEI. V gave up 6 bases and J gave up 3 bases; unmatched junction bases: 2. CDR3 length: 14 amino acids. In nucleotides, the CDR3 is TGTGCCAGCAGCCGGGACAGGGGGACAGATACGCAGTATTTT. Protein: CASSRDRGTDTQYF.

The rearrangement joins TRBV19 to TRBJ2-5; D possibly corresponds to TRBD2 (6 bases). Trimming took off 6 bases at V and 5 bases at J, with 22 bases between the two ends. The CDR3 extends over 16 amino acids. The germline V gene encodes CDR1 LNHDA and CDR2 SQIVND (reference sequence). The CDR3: CASRDLGRGLLETQYF. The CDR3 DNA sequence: TGTGCCAGTAGAGACCTAGGGCGGGGATTGTTGGAGACCCAGTACTTC. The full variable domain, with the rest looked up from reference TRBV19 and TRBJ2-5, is DGGITQSPKYLFRKEGQNVTLSCEQNLNHDAMYWYRQDPGQGLRLIYYSQIVNDFQKGDIAEGYSVSREKKESFPLTVTSAQKNPTAFYLCASRDLGRGLLETQYFGPGTRLLVL.

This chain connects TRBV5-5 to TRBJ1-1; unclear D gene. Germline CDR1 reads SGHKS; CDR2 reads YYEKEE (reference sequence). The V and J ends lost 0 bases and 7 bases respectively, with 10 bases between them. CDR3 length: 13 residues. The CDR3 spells CASSLGTINEAFF. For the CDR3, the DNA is TGTGCCAGCAGCTTGGGGACTATTAATGAAGCTTTCTTT.

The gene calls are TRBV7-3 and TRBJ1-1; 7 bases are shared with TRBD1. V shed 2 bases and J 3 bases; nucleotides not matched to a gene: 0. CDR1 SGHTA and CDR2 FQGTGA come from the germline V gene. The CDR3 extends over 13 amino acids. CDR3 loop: CASSLDRDTEAFF. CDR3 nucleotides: TGTGCCAGCAGCTTAGACAGGGACACTGAAGCTTTCTTT.

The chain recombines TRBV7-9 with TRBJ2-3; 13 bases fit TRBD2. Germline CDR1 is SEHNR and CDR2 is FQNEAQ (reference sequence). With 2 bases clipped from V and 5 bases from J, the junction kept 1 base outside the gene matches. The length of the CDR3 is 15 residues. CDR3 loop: CASSLTSGRVDTQYF. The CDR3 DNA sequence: TGTGCCAGCAGCTTAACTAGCGGGAGGGTAGATACGCAGTATTTT.

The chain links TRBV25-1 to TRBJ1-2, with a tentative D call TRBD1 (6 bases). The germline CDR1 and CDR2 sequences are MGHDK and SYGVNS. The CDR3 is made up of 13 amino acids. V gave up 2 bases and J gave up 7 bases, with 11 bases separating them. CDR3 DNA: TGTGCCAGCAGTGAACAGGGGTGGGTTGGCTACACCTTC. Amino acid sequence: CASSEQGWVGYTF.

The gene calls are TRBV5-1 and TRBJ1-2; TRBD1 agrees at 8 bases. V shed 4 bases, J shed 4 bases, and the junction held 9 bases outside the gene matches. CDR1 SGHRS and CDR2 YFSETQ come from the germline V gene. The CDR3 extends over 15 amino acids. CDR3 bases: TGCGCCAGCAGCGAAGGGACAGGCCGACCCTATGGCTACACCTTC. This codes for CASSEGTGRPYGYTF.

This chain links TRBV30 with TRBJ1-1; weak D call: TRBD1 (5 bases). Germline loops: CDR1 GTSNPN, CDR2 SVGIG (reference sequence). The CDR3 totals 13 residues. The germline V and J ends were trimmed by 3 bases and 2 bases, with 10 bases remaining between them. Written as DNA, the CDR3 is TGTGCCTGGAGGACAGAAATTAACACTGAAGCTTTCTTT. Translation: CAWRTEINTEAFF.

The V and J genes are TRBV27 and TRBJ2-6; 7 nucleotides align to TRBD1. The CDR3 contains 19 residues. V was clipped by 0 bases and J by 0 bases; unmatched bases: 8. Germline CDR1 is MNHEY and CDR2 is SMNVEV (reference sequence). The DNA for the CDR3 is TGTGCCAGCAGTTTATCCCGACAGGGTCTGGGCTCTGGGGCCAACGTCCTGACTTTC. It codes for CASSLSRQGLGSGANVLTF.

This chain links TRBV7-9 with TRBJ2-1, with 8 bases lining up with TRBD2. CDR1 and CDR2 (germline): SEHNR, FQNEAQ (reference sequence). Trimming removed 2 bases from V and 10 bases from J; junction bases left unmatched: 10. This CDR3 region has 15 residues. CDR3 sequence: CASSLSGRALREQFF. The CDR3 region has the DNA TGTGCCAGCAGCTTATCCGGGAGGGCCTTGAGAGAGCAGTTCTTC.